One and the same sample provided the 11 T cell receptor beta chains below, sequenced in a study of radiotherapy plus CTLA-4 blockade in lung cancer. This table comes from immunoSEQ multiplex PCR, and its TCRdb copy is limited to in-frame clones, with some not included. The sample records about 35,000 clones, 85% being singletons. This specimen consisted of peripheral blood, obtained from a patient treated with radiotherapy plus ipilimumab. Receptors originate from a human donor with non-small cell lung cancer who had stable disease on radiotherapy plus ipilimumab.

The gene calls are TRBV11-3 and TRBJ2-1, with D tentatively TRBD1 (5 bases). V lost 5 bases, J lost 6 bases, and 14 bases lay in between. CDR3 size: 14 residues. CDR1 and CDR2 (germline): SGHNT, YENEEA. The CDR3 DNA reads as TGTGCCAGCAGCCCCAGCAGGGCTAGCAATGAGCAGTTCTTC. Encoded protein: CASSPSRASNEQFF.

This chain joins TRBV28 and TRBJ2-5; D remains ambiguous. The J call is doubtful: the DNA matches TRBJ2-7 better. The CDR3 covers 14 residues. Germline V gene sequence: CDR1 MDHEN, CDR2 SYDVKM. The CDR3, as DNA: TGTGCCAGCAGTTTCGAGCTCCCGGTTAACGAGCAGTACTTC. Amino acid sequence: CASSFELPVNEQYF.

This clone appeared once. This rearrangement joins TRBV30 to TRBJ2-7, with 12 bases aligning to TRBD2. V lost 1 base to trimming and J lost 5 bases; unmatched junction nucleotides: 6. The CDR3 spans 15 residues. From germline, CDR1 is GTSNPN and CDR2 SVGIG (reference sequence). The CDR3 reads CAWSAGLAGSNEQYF. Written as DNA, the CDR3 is TGTGCCTGGAGTGCTGGACTAGCGGGATCTAACGAGCAGTACTTC.

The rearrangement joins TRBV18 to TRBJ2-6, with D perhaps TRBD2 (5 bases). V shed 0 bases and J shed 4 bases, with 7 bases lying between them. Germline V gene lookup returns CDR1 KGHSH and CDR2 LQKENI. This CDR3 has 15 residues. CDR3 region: CASSPPGVGANVLTF. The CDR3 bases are TGTGCCAGCTCACCACCCGGGGTGGGGGCCAACGTCCTGACTTTC. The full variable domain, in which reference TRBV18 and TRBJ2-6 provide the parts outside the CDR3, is NAGVMQNPRHLVRRRGQEARLRCSPMKGHSHVYWYRQLPEEGLKFMVYLQKENIIDESGMPKERFSAEFPKEGPSILRIQQVVRGDSAAYFCASSPPGVGANVLTFGAGSRLTVL.

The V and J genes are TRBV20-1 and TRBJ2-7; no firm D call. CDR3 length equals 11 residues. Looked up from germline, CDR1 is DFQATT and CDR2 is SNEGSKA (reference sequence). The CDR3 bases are TGCAGCGTACGGTCGGGTAACGAGCAGTACTTC. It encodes CSVRSGNEQYF.

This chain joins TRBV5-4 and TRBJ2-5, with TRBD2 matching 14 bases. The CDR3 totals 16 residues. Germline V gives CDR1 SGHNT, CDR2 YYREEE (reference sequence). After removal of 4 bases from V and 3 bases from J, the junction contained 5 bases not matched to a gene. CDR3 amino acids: CASSLLGLAGEETQYF. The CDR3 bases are TGTGCCAGCAGCCTACTGGGACTAGCGGGAGAAGAGACCCAGTACTTC.

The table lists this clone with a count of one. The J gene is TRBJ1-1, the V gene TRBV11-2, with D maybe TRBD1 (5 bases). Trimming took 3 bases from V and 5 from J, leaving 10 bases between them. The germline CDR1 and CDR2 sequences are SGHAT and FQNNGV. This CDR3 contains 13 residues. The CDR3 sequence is CASSFSRGTEAFF. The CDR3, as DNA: TGTGCCAGCAGCTTTTCCCGGGGGACTGAAGCTTTCTTT.

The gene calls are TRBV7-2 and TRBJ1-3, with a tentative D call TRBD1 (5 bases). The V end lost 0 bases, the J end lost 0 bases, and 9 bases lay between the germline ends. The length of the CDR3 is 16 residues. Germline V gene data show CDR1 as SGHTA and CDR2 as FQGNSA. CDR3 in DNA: TGTGCCAGCAGCTTAGCACGGACAAGCTCTGGAAACACCATATATTTT. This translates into CASSLARTSSGNTIYF.

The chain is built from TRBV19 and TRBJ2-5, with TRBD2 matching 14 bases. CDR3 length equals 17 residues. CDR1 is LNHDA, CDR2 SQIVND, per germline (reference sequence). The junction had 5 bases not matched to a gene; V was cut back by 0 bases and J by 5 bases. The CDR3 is CASSIDRLAGGVETQYF. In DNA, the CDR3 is TGTGCCAGTAGTATAGACCGACTAGCGGGAGGGGTGGAGACCCAGTACTTC.

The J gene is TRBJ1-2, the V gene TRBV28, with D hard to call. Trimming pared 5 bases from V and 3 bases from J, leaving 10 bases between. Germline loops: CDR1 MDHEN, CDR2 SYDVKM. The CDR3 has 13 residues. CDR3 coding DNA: TGTGCCAGCAGTCTCCTCCCCGACTATGGCTACACCTTC. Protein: CASSLLPDYGYTF.

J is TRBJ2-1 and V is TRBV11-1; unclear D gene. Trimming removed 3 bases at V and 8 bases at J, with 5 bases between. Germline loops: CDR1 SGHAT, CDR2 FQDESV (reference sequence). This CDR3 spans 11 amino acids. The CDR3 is CASSFQYEQFF. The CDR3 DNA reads TGTGCCAGCAGCTTTCAATATGAGCAGTTCTTC. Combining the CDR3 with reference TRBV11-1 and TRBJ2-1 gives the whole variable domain EAEVAQSPRYKITEKSQAVAFWCDPISGHATLYWYRQILGQGPELLVQFQDESVVDDSQLPKDRFSAERLKGVDSTLKIQPAELGDSAMYLCASSFQYEQFFGPGTRLTVL.